A single sample gave rise to the 31 T cell receptor beta chains below, sequenced in a study of cytomegalovirus exposure and HLA in healthy donors. The PCR had 60 Vbeta and 13 Jbeta primers. Libraries were prepared by immunoSEQ multiplex PCR; TCRdb keeps only in-frame clonotypes and omits some of them. The sample has under 170,000 clones; around 79% are singletons. Specimen: PBMCs. The receptors stem from a man between 50 and 59 years old in good health and CMV-seropositive.

The chain uses TRBV12-5 and TRBJ2-5; 8 nucleotides line up with TRBD1. Germline CDR1 is LGHNT and CDR2 is FRNRAP. V shed 1 base and J 0 bases; nucleotides not matched to a gene: 7. The CDR3 runs to 17 residues. The CDR3 reads CASGLGQGASDQETQYF. In DNA form, the CDR3 reads TGTGCTAGTGGTTTGGGGCAGGGGGCGTCAGACCAAGAGACCCAGTACTTC.

The rearrangement joins TRBV28 to TRBJ1-4, with D possibly matching TRBD1 (6 bases). The CDR3 totals 16 residues. Per germline, CDR1 MDHEN and CDR2 SYDVKM. V lost 3 bases and J lost 4, with 15 bases in between. The CDR3 DNA sequence: TGTGCCAGCAGTTTCCCACCGACAGGAGATAATGAAAAACTGTTTTTT. It is translated as CASSFPPTGDNEKLFF. Looking up the rest from reference TRBV28 and TRBJ1-4 gives the full variable domain: DVKVTQSSRYLVKRTGEKVFLECVQDMDHENMFWYRQDPGLGLRLIYFSYDVKMKEKGDIPEGYSVSREKKERFSLILESASTNQTSMYLCASSFPPTGDNEKLFFGSGTQLSVL.

The rearrangement joins TRBV5-1 to TRBJ2-7; 12 bases line up with TRBD2. The CDR3 contains 18 residues. The germline V gene encodes CDR1 SGHRS and CDR2 YFSETQ. V dropped 0 bases and J dropped 2; count of bases not matched to a gene: 9. In nucleotides, the CDR3 is TGCGCCAGCAGCTTGGCTCCGGGACTAGCGGGTACCACCTACGAGCAGTACTTC. Encoded protein: CASSLAPGLAGTTYEQYF.

V is TRBV5-1 and J is TRBJ2-7, with 7 bases identical to TRBD2. The CDR3 contains 16 residues. Germline V gene data show CDR1 as SGHRS and CDR2 as YFSETQ. With V trimmed by 0 bases and J by 2 bases, 8 bases remained unmatched. The CDR3 coding sequence is TGCGCCAGCAGCTTGGCTAGCGGCCCTCAGCCCTACGAGCAGTACTTC. Protein product: CASSLASGPQPYEQYF.

V is TRBV18 and J is TRBJ1-3, with unresolved D. V was pared by 3 bases and J by 3 bases, with 12 bases between. Germline CDR1 and CDR2: KGHSH and LQKENI. The CDR3 loop spans 15 amino acids. CDR3 bases: TGTGCCAGCTCACCTGGAGAATCGGATGGAAACACCATATATTTT. Translating gives CASSPGESDGNTIYF.

The J gene is TRBJ2-3, the V gene TRBV5-1; 7 nucleotides match TRBD2. This CDR3 is built from 12 residues. J was trimmed by 1 base and V by 10 bases; bases with no gene match: 3. Germline V lookup: CDR1 SGHRS, CDR2 YFSETQ. The CDR3, as DNA: TGCGCCTGTGGGAGGGGCACAGATACGCAGTATTTT. Translated, it gives CACGRGTDTQYF.

The chain carries TRBV5-1 and TRBJ2-5, with 13 nucleotides matching TRBD2. The V gene end was trimmed by 4 bases and the J gene end by 1 base; junction bases not matched to a gene: 4. Germline V lookup: CDR1 SGHRS, CDR2 YFSETQ. This CDR3 spans 16 amino acids. CDR3 in DNA: TGCGCCAGCAGCGGGGGACTAGCGGGAATCCAAGAGACCCAGTACTTC. Translated: CASSGGLAGIQETQYF.

The chain joins TRBV7-9 to TRBJ2-3, with 8 bases identical to TRBD1. The V gene end was trimmed by 5 bases and the J gene end by 0 bases; junction bases not matched to a gene: 4. Germline loops: CDR1 SEHNR, CDR2 FQNEAQ (reference sequence). There are 15 residues in the CDR3. CDR3 DNA sequence: TGTGCCAGCAGCGACAGGGGCGCTAGCACAGATACGCAGTATTTT. Its protein product is CASSDRGASTDTQYF.

The chain is built from TRBV4-2 and TRBJ1-1, with D perhaps TRBD1 (5 bases). Per the germline V gene, CDR1 is LGHNA and CDR2 is YNFKEQ. Deletions cut 0 bases from V and 0 bases from J, with 17 bases between. This CDR3 spans 18 amino acids. The CDR3, as DNA: TGTGCCAGCAGCCAAGATCTAGGACACACAACGATGAACACTGAAGCTTTCTTT. It encodes CASSQDLGHTTMNTEAFF.

The chain carries TRBV2 and TRBJ2-7; D possibly corresponds to TRBD2 (5 bases). CDR1 and CDR2 (germline): SNHLY, FYNNEI. V was shortened by 4 bases and J by 4 bases, with 11 bases between the two germline ends. CDR3 length: 13 amino acids. The CDR3 reads CASSGLAGYEQYF. CDR3 in DNA: TGTGCCAGCAGTGGCCTAGCCGGTTACGAGCAGTACTTC.

The genes are TRBV7-9 and TRBJ1-2; the D gene is possibly TRBD1 (5 bases). CDR1 is SEHNR, CDR2 FQNEAQ, per germline (reference sequence). Deletions cut 5 bases from V and 1 base from J, with 11 bases between. CDR3 length equals 14 residues. Here the CDR3 DNA reads TGTGCCAGCAGCACGGGGGGACGTAACTATGGCTACACCTTC. It yields the protein CASSTGGRNYGYTF.

This clone has a handful of counts. The chain joins TRBV4-2 to TRBJ2-5; the match to TRBD2 covers 9 bases. With V trimmed by 0 bases and J by 5 bases, 4 bases remained unmatched. Germline V gene data show CDR1 as LGHNA and CDR2 as YNFKEQ. CDR3 size: 15 residues. The CDR3 region is CASSQDLAGRETQYF. The CDR3 DNA sequence: TGTGCCAGCAGCCAAGATCTAGCGGGACGGGAGACCCAGTACTTC.

The V and J genes are TRBV7-2 and TRBJ2-7; D may be TRBD1 (6 bases). The CDR3 is 15 residues long. V shed 4 bases and J shed 0 bases, with 13 bases lying between them. Germline V gene data show CDR1 as SGHTA and CDR2 as FQGNSA. CDR3 DNA: TGTGCCAGCAGCTCCGGGACACCGAGCTCCTACGAGCAGTACTTC. It encodes CASSSGTPSSYEQYF. Based on the CDR3 plus reference TRBV7-2 and TRBJ2-7, the full variable domain is GAGVSQSPSNKVTEKGKDVELRCDPISGHTALYWYRQSLGQGLEFLIYFQGNSAPDKSGLPSDRFSAERTGGSVSTLTIQRTQQEDSAVYLCASSSGTPSSYEQYFGPGTRLTVT.

V usage is TRBV10-3 and J usage is TRBJ2-7; weak D call: TRBD1 (7 bases). This CDR3 is 14 amino acids long. Trimming stripped 10 bases from V and 3 bases from J, with 19 bases between. CDR1 is ENHRY and CDR2 is SYGVKD in the germline V gene. The CDR3 reads CATKGTAGVYEQYF. The CDR3 nucleotides read TGTGCCACCAAAGGGACAGCGGGTGTCTACGAGCAGTACTTC.

The V call is TRBV5-1, the J call TRBJ1-1; D not resolved. The V end lost 0 bases, the J end lost 0 bases, and 9 bases lay between the germline ends. This CDR3 is 15 amino acids long. The germline gives CDR1 SGHRS, CDR2 YFSETQ. This chain's CDR3 is CASSLAAGMNTEAFF. The DNA for the CDR3 is TGCGCCAGCAGCTTGGCGGCAGGCATGAACACTGAAGCTTTCTTT.

The chain recombines TRBV19 with TRBJ2-2; 12 bases align to TRBD1. The germline gives CDR1 LNHDA, CDR2 SQIVND (reference sequence). The CDR3 is 17 residues long. V gave up 6 bases and J gave up 9 bases; unmatched junction bases: 14. CDR3 amino acids: CASSVGQGARTARELFF. The DNA of the CDR3 is TGTGCCAGTAGCGTGGGACAGGGGGCGCGCACCGCCCGGGAGCTGTTTTTT.

The rearrangement joins TRBV18 to TRBJ1-2; TRBD1 matches at 8 bases. The CDR3 loop spans 15 amino acids. In germline, CDR1 is KGHSH, CDR2 LQKENI. Trimming at V came to 1 base and at J to 2 bases, leaving 3 bases not matched to a gene. The CDR3 sequence is CASSPQRQGNYGYTF. The CDR3, as DNA: TGTGCCAGCTCACCACAAAGACAGGGGAACTATGGCTACACCTTC.

As concerns this clone: Its ends do not fully match the called genes, so a read error is possible. The rearrangement links TRBV15 to TRBJ2-3, with D perhaps TRBD2 (6 bases). The CDR3 totals 13 residues. CDR1 and CDR2 (germline): LNHNV, YYDKDF (reference sequence). CDR3 region: CATSREGTDTQYF. In nucleotides, the CDR3 is TGTGCCACAAGCAGGGAGGGCACAGATACGCAGTATTTT.

The chain links TRBV28 to TRBJ2-1; 13 bases are a match to TRBD2. CDR1 MDHEN and CDR2 SYDVKM come from the germline V gene. The CDR3 length is 16 residues. J lost 6 bases, V lost 4 bases, and 6 bases had no gene match. The CDR3 nucleotides are TGTGCCAGCAGTTCCCGGACTAGCGGGGGCCGCAATGAGCAGTTCTTC. Translating it yields CASSSRTSGGRNEQFF.

This clone was picked up a small number of times. The rearrangement joins TRBV2 to TRBJ1-4; perhaps TRBD1 as D (5 bases). The V end was cut by 4 bases, the J end by 0 bases, with 9 bases between. Germline loops: CDR1 SNHLY, CDR2 FYNNEI. This CDR3 comprises 15 residues. This chain's CDR3 is CASSARGPTNEKLFF. The CDR3 nucleotides read TGTGCCAGCAGTGCAAGGGGCCCAACTAATGAAAAACTGTTTTTT.

This clone has just a few counts. This chain connects TRBV29-1 to TRBJ2-3; TRBD2 aligns across 13 bases. CDR1 is SQVTM, CDR2 ANQGSEA, per germline. V dropped 1 base and J dropped 6; count of bases not matched to a gene: 4. The CDR3 totals 15 residues. CDR3 DNA sequence: TGCAGCGTTGAAGGAACTAGCGGGAGGGGCGATACGCAGTATTTT. It yields the protein CSVEGTSGRGDTQYF.

The V call is TRBV11-3, the J call TRBJ2-2, with D tentatively TRBD1 (5 bases). Trimming removed 1 base from V and 5 bases from J, with 11 bases in between. CDR1 and CDR2 from the germline V gene are SGHNT and YENEEA. The CDR3 is made up of 15 amino acids. CDR3 amino acids: CASSLGRDRTGELFF. The CDR3 nucleotides are TGTGCCAGCAGCTTAGGCAGGGATCGGACCGGGGAGCTGTTTTTT.

Comment on this clone: This CDR3 is also generated by other DNA sequences in the sample. The chain combines TRBV7-2 with TRBJ2-7, with 11 positions matching TRBD2. V trimming: 1 base; J trimming: 2 bases; junction bases outside the gene matches: 1. Germline assignment: CDR1 SGHTA and CDR2 FQGNSA. This CDR3 comprises 15 residues. CDR3 region: CASSLGLAGTYEQYF. The CDR3, as DNA: TGTGCCAGCAGCTTAGGACTAGCGGGGACCTACGAGCAGTACTTC.

The chain links TRBV2 to TRBJ2-1; TRBD2 matches 7 bases. The V gene's germline CDR1 is SNHLY and CDR2 FYNNEI. Trimming at V came to 7 bases and at J to 4 bases, leaving 7 bases not matched to a gene. The CDR3 consists of 14 residues. As DNA, the CDR3 is TGTGCCAGCAACACACCGGGACTATACAATGAGCAGTTCTTC. It is translated as CASNTPGLYNEQFF.

The genes are TRBV5-1 and TRBJ2-4; 9 bases are shared with TRBD2. The CDR3 totals 15 residues. V gave up 2 bases and J gave up 8 bases; unmatched junction bases: 8. Germline V gives CDR1 SGHRS, CDR2 YFSETQ. The chain's CDR3 is CASSFLAGPQYIQYF. The CDR3 nucleotides are TGCGCCAGCAGCTTTCTAGCGGGACCCCAGTACATTCAGTACTTC.

This clone was detected only once. The genes are TRBV5-1 and TRBJ2-2; D uncertain. The CDR3 contains 13 residues. CDR1 SGHRS and CDR2 YFSETQ come from the germline V gene. V lost 0 bases and J lost 4, with 4 bases in between. CDR3: CASSLDSTGELFF. The CDR3 coding sequence is TGCGCCAGCAGCTTGGATAGCACCGGGGAGCTGTTTTTT.

V and J are TRBV4-2 and TRBJ2-3; TRBD2 aligns across 8 bases. Trimming took 3 bases from V and 4 from J; bases not matched to a gene: 21. From germline, CDR1 is LGHNA and CDR2 YNFKEQ. CDR3 length: 20 amino acids. The CDR3 DNA is TGTGCCAGCAGCCATCCCATCCAAACCCACAGCGGGAGCTCCGCAGATACGCAGTATTTT. Protein product: CASSHPIQTHSGSSADTQYF.

The gene calls are TRBV7-9 and TRBJ2-5; possibly TRBD2 for D (6 bases). The CDR3 length is 13 residues. Trimming took 4 bases from V and 6 from J, leaving 12 bases between them. Germline V lookup: CDR1 SEHNR, CDR2 FQNEAQ (reference sequence). CDR3 sequence: CASSSSSDQTQYF. The CDR3 region has the DNA TGTGCCAGCAGCTCTTCTAGCGATCAGACCCAGTACTTC. The variable domain in full, completed from reference TRBV7-9 and TRBJ2-5, reads DTGVSQNPRHKITKRGQNVTFRCDPISEHNRLYWYRQTLGQGPEFLTYFQNEAQLEKSRLLSDRFSAERPKGSFSTLEIQRTEQGDSAMYLCASSSSSDQTQYFGPGTRLLVL.

This clone was recorded once. This rearrangement joins TRBV6-6 to TRBJ2-5; TRBD2 might be the D (6 bases). The CDR3 totals 14 residues. The germline V and J ends were trimmed by 6 bases and 0 bases, with 11 bases remaining between them. The germline V gene has CDR1 MNHNY and CDR2 SVGAGI (reference sequence). The CDR3: CASRASVNQETQYF. The CDR3 DNA is TGTGCCAGCAGGGCTAGCGTAAACCAAGAGACCCAGTACTTC.

This chain links TRBV5-1 with TRBJ2-1; no reliable D call. The CDR3 runs to 13 residues. Trimming shortened V by 2 bases and J by 5 bases, and 8 bases separated the two germline ends. CDR1 and CDR2 (germline): SGHRS, YFSETQ. DNA for the CDR3: TGCGCCAGCAGCTTTGGGCAGGACAATGAGCAGTTCTTC. Translated: CASSFGQDNEQFF.

This clone is a singleton in its sample. The chain links TRBV27 to TRBJ2-1; 12 bases are shared with TRBD2. V shed 5 bases, J shed 8 bases, and the junction held 7 bases outside the gene matches. CDR3 length: 15 amino acids. The V gene's germline CDR1 is MNHEY and CDR2 SMNVEV (reference sequence). This CDR3 is CASSQTSGSKDEQFF. CDR3 nucleotide sequence: TGTGCCAGCAGTCAGACTAGCGGGAGTAAGGATGAGCAGTTCTTC.